Reported below is one TCR beta chain. This clonotype was detected a few times. The antigen this receptor binds is unknown. The record has no base qualities; no much larger clone is one base away. The library was built by means of RACE. TCRdb names NextSeq 500 as the instrument used. During library preparation, unique molecular identifiers were attached to individual cDNA molecules so that TCRs could be counted quantitatively and reproducibly. From each blood RNA sample, both TCR alpha and TCR beta chains were sequenced. The original pipeline was this. Samples had a median of about 90,000 TCRs, with a range from roughly 20,000 to 690,600. V, J and CDR3 annotation of the TCR reads was carried out using the Decombinator software suite. For PS versus PT1 abundance plots, all samples were subsampled to the same number of TCRs (28,000). TCRs were defined as expanded if absent before sensitization and observed at least eight times at the 2-week time point. The public sequencing data were trimmed at Q25 with fastp and processed into clonotypes with MiXCR by TCRdb, which kept only in-frame beta chains. CDR3 protein sequences are deduplicated, and each keeps its most common genes and DNA. TCRdb's processing, not the study's, gives the V and J calls here. This sample has 99,000 or so distinct CDR3 sequences in its table, and 11% of those were observed once. The ten largest make up about 3.1% of the sample.

Per the publication, the time point label means: pre-sensitization, week 0. Taken with the paper, the label for treatment or condition translates to: therapeutic diphenylcyclopropenone sensitization with weekly scalp DPC. Blood at each patch-test visit was drawn before the patch test was applied. Patients were eligible if aged 18 to 70, diagnosed with alopecia and judged suitable for DPC therapy, and pregnant patients were excluded. Total RNA was extracted from unfractionated whole blood collected in Tempus Blood RNA tubes. The CDR3 covers 13 residues, taking in both the cysteine and the phenylalanine. The kept DNA is CDR3 alone, 39 bases in frame from the first base. Clipping removes 4 bases from V and 7 bases from J, with 5 as the unmatched junction base count. The germline V gene yields SGHRS for CDR1 and YFSETQ for CDR2. This specimen comes from a study of human T cells and chemical hapten exposure (dated by TCRdb to the early 2020s). As for the study more broadly: For sensitization, 2% DPC in acetone was applied to a 2 cm by 2 cm area of upper inner arm skin. This study followed changes in the peripheral blood TCR repertoire in vivo during primary and secondary sensitization of alopecia patients to the hapten diphenylcyclopropenone (DPC). The mostly female patient cohort included alopecia areata with under or over 50% scalp involvement, alopecia totalis and alopecia universalis. Blood was sampled from patients pre-sensitization (week 0) and at 2, 6 and about 24 weeks after DPC sensitization. Libraries were pooled for sequencing, and per-sample TCR yields varied mainly because of small differences in library volumes within the pool. For TCR sequencing, blood came from 25 to 35 alopecia patients at anywhere from one to four time points (pre-sensitization, 2, 6 and 24 weeks). Patch testing was done on the upper back using Finn chambers containing 0.01% DPC, and results were scored after 6 days according to International Contact Dermatitis Research Group standards. Weekly therapeutic DPC doses were additionally applied to the scalp of patients throughout the approximately 24-week study period. Paper-wide results and their limitations: Compared with pre-sensitization or healthy control sets, expanded TCRs formed significantly more large CDR3 similarity clusters, which is consistent with antigen-driven responses. Because all patients had alopecia, a presumed autoimmune disease, the immune response of the patients might differ from that of healthy individuals. No change with DPC sensitization was found in the number of TCRs above 1 in 1000 frequency, and no evidence of global repertoire structure alterations was found. Patch test score was positively correlated with the number of PT1 expanded TCRs, with significance at thresholds 8, 16 and 32 but not at 4. After repeated subsampling, the strength of the expansion versus patch-test correlation and the threshold at which it became significant changed.

The chain is made from TRBV5-1 and TRBJ1-5; TRBD1 fits 7 bases in the junction. The sequence was obtained from an older woman with alopecia areata. Some clones in this sample may be carry-over from other donors' samples. Specimen: whole blood, collected in connection with sensitization to the hapten diphenylcyclopropenone (DPC). DNA sequence: TGCGCCAGCAGCGAGACAGGGAGCCAGCCCCAGCATTTT. It translates to CASSETGSQPQHF.